One and the same sample provided the 32 T cell receptor beta chains below, sequenced in a study of shared clonotypes between healthy human individuals. Produced via immunoSEQ multiplex PCR; TCRdb's table is partial and in-frame only. The table shows roughly 2.5 million clones, with 85% to 95% occurring only once. Material: naive CD4+ T cells sorted from blood. As for subset: CD45RA+ positively selected. The receptors shown here come from a man aged 18 to 29 in good health.

V and J are TRBV6-1 and TRBJ1-1; the match to TRBD1 covers 8 bases. V lost 4 bases, J lost 3 bases, and 4 bases stayed unmatched. This CDR3 is built from 14 residues. Germline loops: CDR1 MNHNS, CDR2 SASEGT. The CDR3 sequence: CASSGQGIHTEAFF. The CDR3 DNA sequence: TGTGCCAGCAGTGGACAGGGGATCCACACTGAAGCTTTCTTT.

The chain combines TRBV19 with TRBJ2-7; D is perhaps TRBD1 (6 bases). V was cut by 5 bases and J by 5 bases, with 19 bases left in between. This CDR3 region has 15 residues. Germline V gene data show CDR1 as LNHDA and CDR2 as SQIVND (reference sequence). CDR3 region: CASSSDRLQRHEQYF. CDR3 DNA: TGTGCCAGTAGTTCCGACAGGCTCCAACGACACGAGCAGTACTTC. The whole variable domain, filled in from reference TRBV19 and TRBJ2-7, reads DGGITQSPKYLFRKEGQNVTLSCEQNLNHDAMYWYRQDPGQGLRLIYYSQIVNDFQKGDIAEGYSVSREKKESFPLTVTSAQKNPTAFYLCASSSDRLQRHEQYFGPGTRLTVT.

As to this clone: Other nucleotide sequences from this sample produce the same CDR3. The chain joins TRBV11-2 to TRBJ2-1; D gene uncertain. Trimming took 2 bases from V and 3 from J, leaving 2 bases between them. This CDR3 region has 12 residues. Germline V gene sequence: CDR1 SGHAT, CDR2 FQNNGV. CDR3 DNA: TGTGCCAGCAGCTTAAGCTACAATGAGCAGTTCTTC. Its protein is CASSLSYNEQFF.

This clone was picked up a small number of times. The chain carries TRBV6-5 and TRBJ1-6; D call uncertain. Trimming left V 4 bases short and J 0 bases short, with 4 bases between. The CDR3 runs 14 residues. CDR1 MNHEY and CDR2 SVGAGI come from the germline V gene. CDR3 in amino acids: CASSWSSYNSPLHF. CDR3 nucleotides: TGTGCCAGCAGTTGGAGCTCCTATAATTCACCCCTCCACTTT.

The chain has TRBV7-2 and TRBJ1-1, with a possible D match to TRBD1 (6 bases). Germline V lookup: CDR1 SGHTA, CDR2 FQGNSA. Trimming stripped 2 bases from V and 4 bases from J, with 14 bases between. The CDR3 sequence is 15 residues long. The CDR3 coding sequence is TGTGCCAGCAGCTTATATCCGGGGGCTGGCACTGAAGCTTTCTTT. This translates into CASSLYPGAGTEAFF.

CDR3 sequence (DNA): TGTGCCAGTAGTATTTTAGGAGACGAGCAGTACTTC. Its translation: CASSILGDEQYF. This chain joins TRBV19 and TRBJ2-7; D unclear. The CDR3 runs to 12 residues. Trimming cost V 3 bases and J 5 bases, with 8 bases left between them. Looked up from germline, CDR1 is LNHDA and CDR2 is SQIVND (reference sequence). Full variable domain (rest looked up from reference TRBV19 and TRBJ2-7): DGGITQSPKYLFRKEGQNVTLSCEQNLNHDAMYWYRQDPGQGLRLIYYSQIVNDFQKGDIAEGYSVSREKKESFPLTVTSAQKNPTAFYLCASSILGDEQYFGPGTRLTVT.

The chain couples TRBV6-5 to TRBJ1-2; 10 bases align to TRBD1. Germline V lookup: CDR1 MNHEY, CDR2 SVGAGI. The V and J ends lost 8 bases and 7 bases, in that order; junction bases with no gene match: 7. CDR3 length: 13 residues. The CDR3 loop reads CASAEDRGFGYTF. The CDR3, as DNA: TGTGCCAGCGCCGAGGACAGGGGGTTTGGCTACACCTTC.

The chain joins TRBV2 to TRBJ2-2; 11 nucleotides line up with TRBD2. Germline CDR1 SNHLY, CDR2 FYNNEI. The junction had 9 bases not matched to a gene; V was cut back by 6 bases and J by 6 bases. The CDR3 covers 16 residues. The CDR3 coding sequence is TGTGCCAGCAGGCCACCGGGACTAGCGGACTCCGGGGAGCTGTTTTTT. Its protein product is CASRPPGLADSGELFF.

The gene calls are TRBV5-4 and TRBJ2-3; D may be TRBD2 (6 bases). Germline assignment: CDR1 SGHNT and CDR2 YYREEE (reference sequence). V was cut by 3 bases and J by 4 bases, with 15 bases left in between. This CDR3 is 15 amino acids long. The CDR3 DNA reads as TGTGCCAGCAGCTACGGGACTTTTATTCCAGATACGCAGTATTTT. It specifies CASSYGTFIPDTQYF. Based on the CDR3 plus reference TRBV5-4 and TRBJ2-3, the full variable domain is ETGVTQSPTHLIKTRGQQVTLRCSSQSGHNTVSWYQQALGQGPQFIFQYYREEENGRGNFPPRFSGLQFPNYSSELNVNALELDDSALYLCASSYGTFIPDTQYFGPGTRLTVL.

This rearrangement joins TRBV5-8 to TRBJ2-2, with a tentative D call TRBD1 (6 bases). This CDR3 is built from 14 residues. Germline-derived CDR1 and CDR2 are SGHTS and YDEGEE. The V end was cut by 2 bases, the J end by 4 bases, with 9 bases between. This CDR3 is CASSFQGRTGELFF. The CDR3 DNA is TGTGCCAGCAGCTTCCAGGGGCGCACCGGGGAGCTGTTTTTT.

The chain is built from TRBV5-1 and TRBJ2-3; D might be TRBD1 or TRBD2, each matching 5 bases. The germline V and J ends were trimmed by 5 bases and 3 bases, with 13 bases remaining between them. CDR3 length: 14 residues. Per germline, CDR1 SGHRS and CDR2 YFSETQ. The DNA for the CDR3 is TGCGCCAGCAGGAGGGGAACGGGTACAGATACGCAGTATTTT. Protein sequence: CASRRGTGTDTQYF.

The chain recombines TRBV9 with TRBJ2-7; 8 positions agree with TRBD1. With 4 bases clipped from V and 0 bases from J, the junction kept 6 bases outside the gene matches. The germline V gene has CDR1 SGDLS and CDR2 YYNGEE. This CDR3 region has 15 residues. CDR3 sequence: CASSFGQGSSYEQYF. In DNA form, the CDR3 reads TGTGCCAGCAGCTTCGGACAGGGCAGCTCCTACGAGCAGTACTTC.

The rearrangement uses TRBV2 and TRBJ2-7; 9 nucleotides match TRBD1. The CDR3 spans 12 residues. The germline gives CDR1 SNHLY, CDR2 FYNNEI. V lost 7 bases to trimming and J lost 4 bases; unmatched junction nucleotides: 2. CDR3 coding DNA: TGTGCCAGCATGGGACAGGGTTACGAGCAGTACTTC. Encoded protein: CASMGQGYEQYF. Full variable domain (missing parts from reference TRBV2 and TRBJ2-7): EPEVTQTPSHQVTQMGQEVILRCVPISNHLYFYWYRQILGQKVEFLVSFYNNEISEKSEIFDDQFSVERPDGSNFTLKIRSTKLEDSAMYFCASMGQGYEQYFGPGTRLTVT.

The sample holds a few counts of this clone. This CDR3 is also generated by other DNA sequences in the sample. The chain employs TRBV7-2 and TRBJ1-5, with unresolved D. V was cut by 6 bases and J by 7 bases, with 10 bases left in between. From germline, CDR1 is SGHTA and CDR2 FQGNSA. The length of the CDR3 is 12 residues. The CDR3 sequence is CASSSAGQPQHF. CDR3 nucleotides: TGTGCCAGCAGTTCCGCGGGACAGCCCCAGCATTTT.

This clone has a single count. The gene calls are TRBV2 and TRBJ2-1; TRBD2 is a possible D gene (5 bases). In germline, CDR1 is SNHLY, CDR2 FYNNEI. V dropped 6 bases and J dropped 4 bases, with 13 bases sitting between them. This CDR3 contains 14 residues. DNA for the CDR3: TGTGCCAGCAGCGATCCGGGGTTATACAATGAGCAGTTCTTC. Translation gives CASSDPGLYNEQFF.

The chain's CDR3 is CASRGLRGQAYEQYF. The CDR3, as DNA: TGTGCCAGCAGAGGGTTACGGGGTCAGGCCTACGAGCAGTACTTC. This chain joins TRBV2 and TRBJ2-7; TRBD2 is a possible D gene (5 bases). The germline V and J ends were trimmed by 6 bases and 2 bases, with 17 bases remaining between them. This CDR3 is 15 amino acids long. Germline assignment: CDR1 SNHLY and CDR2 FYNNEI.

The chain couples TRBV10-3 to TRBJ1-1, with 9 bases aligning to TRBD1. Trimming removed 3 bases from V and 4 bases from J; junction bases left unmatched: 3. Germline CDR1 reads ENHRY; CDR2 reads SYGVKD. The CDR3 spans 14 residues. For the CDR3, the DNA is TGTGCCATCAGTGACACAGGGGGCGGCACTGAAGCTTTCTTT. Its translation: CAISDTGGGTEAFF.

This chain uses TRBV7-8 with TRBJ1-4, with D possibly TRBD1 on 5 matching bases. V shed 4 bases and J shed 7 bases, with 25 bases lying between them. The CDR3 contains 18 residues. The germline CDR1 and CDR2 sequences are SGHVS and FQNEAQ. The CDR3 is CASSSHRDWFDGGEKLFF. CDR3 DNA: TGTGCCAGCAGCTCTCACCGGGACTGGTTTGACGGTGGTGAAAAACTGTTTTTT.

This chain joins TRBV6-5 and TRBJ1-5; 11 nucleotides align to TRBD1. CDR3 length equals 15 residues. CDR1 and CDR2 (germline): MNHEY, SVGAGI. Trimming at V came to 2 bases and at J to 6 bases, leaving 3 bases not matched to a gene. The CDR3 loop is CASSYGTGGFQPQHF. DNA for the CDR3: TGTGCCAGCAGTTACGGGACAGGGGGTTTTCAGCCCCAGCATTTT.

The J gene is TRBJ2-2, the V gene TRBV7-9; 9 nucleotides match TRBD1. The V segment lost 5 bases and the J segment 6 bases; nucleotides outside the gene matches: 7. CDR1 is SEHNR and CDR2 is FQNEAQ in the germline V gene (reference sequence). The CDR3 contains 15 residues. CDR3 sequence (DNA): TGTGCCAGCAGCAAGGGACAGGGTCCGTCCGGGGAGCTGTTTTTT. Translated: CASSKGQGPSGELFF.

The chain couples TRBV28 to TRBJ1-6; D ambiguous. Germline CDR1 is MDHEN and CDR2 is SYDVKM. The V and J ends lost 2 bases and 0 bases respectively, with 5 bases between them. The CDR3 has 15 amino acids. The CDR3 sequence is CASSLDISYNSPLHF. CDR3 bases: TGTGCCAGCAGTTTAGATATCTCCTATAATTCACCCCTCCACTTT.

The chain combines TRBV28 with TRBJ2-1, with D possibly TRBD1 on 5 matching bases. The length of the CDR3 is 13 residues. Germline V gene sequence: CDR1 MDHEN, CDR2 SYDVKM. Trimming shortened V by 4 bases and J by 9 bases, and 13 bases separated the two germline ends. This CDR3 is CASSSAGMAEQFF. The DNA of the CDR3 is TGTGCCAGCAGTTCCGCAGGGATGGCTGAGCAGTTCTTC.

The chain links TRBV5-6 to TRBJ1-2; D is ambiguous. Germline CDR1 is SGHDT and CDR2 is YYEEEE. The CDR3 runs 15 residues. The ends were cut back, 4 bases at V and 4 bases at J, with 17 bases in the middle. CDR3 DNA: TGTGCCAGCAGCCTTAGACACTTCCCGGGCTATGGCTACACCTTC. Encoded protein: CASSLRHFPGYGYTF.

This clone appeared once. The gene calls are TRBV7-2 and TRBJ1-6; D is unresolved. Germline V CDR1 and CDR2: SGHTA, FQGNSA. Deletions cut 1 base from V and 15 bases from J, with 13 bases between. This CDR3 has 13 residues. CDR3 loop: CASSLEEGLVLHF. Here the CDR3 DNA reads TGTGCCAGCAGCTTAGAGGAGGGTTTGGTCCTCCACTTT.

The chain couples TRBV5-6 to TRBJ2-5; TRBD1 matches 8 bases. This CDR3 region has 15 residues. Germline values: CDR1 SGHDT, CDR2 YYEEEE. V was clipped by 4 bases and J by 2 bases; unmatched bases: 7. The CDR3 nucleotides are TGTGCCAGCAGCGACAGGACAGGGCTTCAAGAGACCCAGTACTTC. It codes for CASSDRTGLQETQYF.

The V call is TRBV16, the J call TRBJ1-1; D ambiguous. Trimming shortened V by 4 bases and J by 8 bases, and 8 bases separated the two germline ends. Germline CDR1 KGHSY, CDR2 FQNENV. The CDR3 is made up of 11 amino acids. CDR3 amino acids: CASSPKKEAFF. DNA of the CDR3: TGTGCCAGCAGCCCGAAGAAGGAAGCTTTCTTT. The full variable domain, with the rest looked up from reference TRBV16 and TRBJ1-1, is GEEVAQTPKHLVRGEGQKAKLYCAPIKGHSYVFWYQQVLKNEFKFLISFQNENVFDETGMPKERFSAKCLPNSPCSLEIQATKLEDSAVYFCASSPKKEAFFGQGTRLTVV.

The genes are TRBV30 and TRBJ2-7; D unresolved. V shed 5 bases and J shed 2 bases, with 10 bases lying between them. Germline CDR1 reads GTSNPN; CDR2 reads SVGIG (reference sequence). The CDR3 totals 12 residues. CDR3 coding DNA: TGTGCCTGGGGGCCCACGACCTACGAGCAGTACTTC. Protein product: CAWGPTTYEQYF. Combining the CDR3 with reference TRBV30 and TRBJ2-7 gives the whole variable domain SQTIHQWPATLVQPVGSPLSLECTVEGTSNPNLYWYRQAAGRGLQLLFYSVGIGQISSEVPQNLSASRPQDRQFILSSKKLLLSDSGFYLCAWGPTTYEQYFGPGTRLTVT.

J is TRBJ2-4 and V is TRBV18; 14 bases map to TRBD2. The junction had 3 bases not matched to a gene; V was cut back by 3 bases and J by 8 bases. Germline CDR1 reads KGHSH; CDR2 reads LQKENI. This CDR3 spans 15 amino acids. This chain's CDR3 is CASSPGTSGSDIQYF. The DNA of the CDR3 is TGTGCCAGCTCACCGGGGACTAGCGGGAGTGACATTCAGTACTTC.

J is TRBJ1-2 and V is TRBV10-3; 8 bases map to TRBD1. V lost 2 bases, J lost 4 bases, and 9 bases stayed unmatched. This CDR3 is 16 amino acids long. CDR1 and CDR2 (germline): ENHRY, SYGVKD. CDR3 residues: CAISEGQQGEGYGYTF. The DNA for the CDR3 is TGTGCCATCAGTGAGGGTCAACAGGGGGAGGGCTATGGCTACACCTTC.

Regarding this clone: Other DNA sequences in this sample translate to the same CDR3. CDR3 in DNA: TGCGCCAGCAGCTTGGGCACCGGGGGAGAGACCCAGTACTTC. This translates into CASSLGTGGETQYF. This sequence joins TRBV5-1 and TRBJ2-5; D possibly corresponds to TRBD2 (6 bases). CDR1 is SGHRS and CDR2 is YFSETQ in the germline V gene. With 0 bases removed from V and 4 bases from J, the gap between germline ends came to 10 bases. There are 14 residues in the CDR3.

The gene calls are TRBV5-1 and TRBJ2-6; the match to TRBD1 covers 9 bases. J gave up 1 base and V 3 bases, and 11 bases lay outside the gene matches. The germline CDR1 and CDR2 sequences are SGHRS and YFSETQ. The CDR3 is made up of 19 amino acids. The CDR3 is CASSSQGASTRSGANVLTF. For the CDR3, the DNA is TGCGCCAGCAGCTCACAGGGGGCATCAACCCGTTCTGGGGCCAACGTCCTGACTTTC.

The count of this clone is one. The CDR3 DNA follows: TGTGCCAGCAGCGCACTCGGGGTACGTGCGGGACAGGTCTTCGAAGAGACCCAGTACTTC. Protein product: CASSALGVRAGQVFEETQYF. The chain couples TRBV7-6 to TRBJ2-5; TRBD1 matches at 8 bases. The ends lost 5 bases at V and 3 bases at J; junction bases unmatched: 23. Germline V CDR1 and CDR2: SGHVS, FNYEAQ. The CDR3 has 20 amino acids.